The 8 T cell receptor beta chains in this list originate from one sample, sequenced in a study of blood T cell repertoires in COVID-19. This table comes from immunoSEQ multiplex PCR, and its TCRdb copy is limited to in-frame clones, with some not included. The sample lists roughly 200,000 clones, roughly 90% seen once, with about 6.7% in the top ten. The specimen was peripheral blood. The source is a man aged 35 to 55 with acute or convalescent COVID-19.

The chain links TRBV4-3 to TRBJ2-2, with a tentative D call TRBD1 (6 bases). CDR1 is LGHNA and CDR2 is YSLEER in the germline V gene. The V and J ends lost 3 bases and 6 bases respectively, with 17 bases between them. This CDR3 contains 16 residues. CDR3 region: CASSHTQGMIPGELFF. The CDR3 DNA sequence: TGCGCCAGCAGCCACACACAGGGCATGATTCCCGGGGAGCTGTTTTTT.

V gene TRBV28 combines with J gene TRBJ2-5; D is perhaps TRBD2 (6 bases). Trimming left V 9 bases short and J 4 bases short, with 12 bases between. The CDR3 is made up of 12 amino acids. Per the germline V gene, CDR1 is MDHEN and CDR2 is SYDVKM. CDR3 sequence: CASSGVLETQYF. The CDR3 DNA reads TGTGCCAGTTCGGGGGTTCTAGAGACCCAGTACTTC.

This chain's CDR3 is CASRPDRGAGRNQPQHF. CDR3 DNA sequence: TGTGCCAGCAGACCGGACAGGGGCGCGGGTCGCAATCAGCCCCAGCATTTT. This rearrangement joins TRBV28 to TRBJ1-5; 9 bases map to TRBD1. The V and J ends lost 6 bases and 2 bases, in that order; junction bases with no gene match: 11. Germline V gene lookup returns CDR1 MDHEN and CDR2 SYDVKM. CDR3 length: 17 residues.

DNA of the CDR3: TGTGCCAGCTCCCGGGACAGGGGGCGGGCTGAAGCTTTCTTT. It translates to CASSRDRGRAEAFF. The chain links TRBV18 to TRBJ1-1, with TRBD1 identical over 12 bases. CDR3 size: 14 residues. Germline V gene data show CDR1 as KGHSH and CDR2 as LQKENI. Trimming took 6 bases from V and 6 from J; bases not matched to a gene: 5.

The rearrangement uses TRBV14 and TRBJ2-1; 7 nucleotides agree with TRBD2. Germline V gives CDR1 SGHDN, CDR2 FVKESK. This CDR3 region has 16 residues. After removal of 2 bases from V and 2 bases from J, the junction contained 6 bases not matched to a gene. CDR3 bases: TGTGCCAGCAGCCAATTATCGGGGGGAACCTACAATGAGCAGTTCTTC. Translated, it gives CASSQLSGGTYNEQFF.

This clone was seen a single time. The CDR3 reads CASSQETGGPGELFF. The CDR3 bases are TGTGCCAGCAGCCAAGAGACGGGGGGACCCGGGGAGCTGTTTTTT. The rearrangement links TRBV4-2 to TRBJ2-2; 7 bases align to TRBD2. The CDR3 is 15 residues long. The V and J ends lost 0 bases and 6 bases, in that order; junction bases with no gene match: 4. Germline CDR1 and CDR2: LGHNA and YNFKEQ.

V gene TRBV5-5 combines with J gene TRBJ1-2; the D gene is possibly TRBD1 (6 bases). Trimming left V 4 bases short and J 3 bases short, with 13 bases between. The germline gives CDR1 SGHKS, CDR2 YYEKEE (reference sequence). This CDR3 has 14 amino acids. CDR3 in amino acids: CASSLTGLDYGYTF. The DNA for the CDR3 is TGTGCCAGCAGCCTGACAGGTTTAGACTATGGCTACACCTTC.

This clone was detected only a few times. The chain carries TRBV5-4 and TRBJ2-7; possible D gene TRBD2, 6 bases. The CDR3 has 14 residues. Germline values: CDR1 SGHNT, CDR2 YYREEE (reference sequence). V was trimmed by 1 base and J by 0 bases, leaving 8 bases between them. CDR3 region: CASSLSGFSYEQYF. In DNA, the CDR3 is TGTGCCAGCAGCTTGAGCGGGTTCTCCTACGAGCAGTACTTC.